This T cell receptor beta chain was documented in a study of molecular identifiers for immune sequencing clone quantification. At least ten counts were recorded for this clonotype. TCRdb re-called the PCR reads through MiXCR, storing one row per CDR3 protein. The sample lists about 54,000 distinct CDR3 sequences; under 30% were seen once. The CDR3 sequence is 15 residues long. Germline CDR1 is SEHNR and CDR2 is FQNEAQ (reference sequence). V lost 4 bases and J lost 2; bases outside the gene matches: 6. The J gene is TRBJ2-3, the V gene TRBV7-9; TRBD1 matches at 7 bases. Material for sequencing was naive CD8+ T cells from blood, with Jurkat cell RNA spiked in. Subset given: FACS-sorted CD8+CD4-CCR7+CD45RA+ naive T cells. The sequence was collected from a human donor in good health. Some libraries in this study had Jurkat cell RNA spiked in. CDR3 in amino acids: CASSSRQGDTDTQYF. CDR3 bases: TGTGCCAGCAGCTCCCGACAGGGAGACACAGATACGCAGTATTTT.